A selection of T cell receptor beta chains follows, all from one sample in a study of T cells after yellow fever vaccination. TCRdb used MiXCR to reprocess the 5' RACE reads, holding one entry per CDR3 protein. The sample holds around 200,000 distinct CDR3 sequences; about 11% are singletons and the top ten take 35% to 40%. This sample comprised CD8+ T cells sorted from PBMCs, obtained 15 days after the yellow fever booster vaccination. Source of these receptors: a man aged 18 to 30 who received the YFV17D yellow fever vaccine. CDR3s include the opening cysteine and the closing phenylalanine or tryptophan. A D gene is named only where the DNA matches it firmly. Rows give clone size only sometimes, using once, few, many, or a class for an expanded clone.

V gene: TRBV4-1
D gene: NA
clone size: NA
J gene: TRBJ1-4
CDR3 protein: CASSQPNRGRVDEKLFF
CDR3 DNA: TGCGCCAGCAGCCAGCCGAATAGAGGGAGGGTGGATGAAAAACTGTTTTTT

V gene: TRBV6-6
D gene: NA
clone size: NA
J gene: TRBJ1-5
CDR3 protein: CASSYSREGGQPQHF
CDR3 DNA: TGTGCCAGCAGTTACTCGCGGGAGGGGGGTCAGCCCCAGCATTTT

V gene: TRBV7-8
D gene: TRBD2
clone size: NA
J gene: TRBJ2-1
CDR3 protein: CASSPWEGNSYNEQFF
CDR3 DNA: TGTGCCAGCAGCCCCTGGGAGGGCAACTCCTACAATGAGCAGTTCTTC

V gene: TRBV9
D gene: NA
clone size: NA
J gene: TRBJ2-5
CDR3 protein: CASSSRLGETQYF
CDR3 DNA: TGTGCCAGCAGCTCCCGACTGGGCGAGACCCAGTACTTC

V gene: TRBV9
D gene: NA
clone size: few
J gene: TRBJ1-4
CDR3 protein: CASSFQGRPNEKLFF
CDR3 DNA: TGTGCCAGCAGTTTCCAGGGACGGCCGAATGAAAAACTGTTTTTT

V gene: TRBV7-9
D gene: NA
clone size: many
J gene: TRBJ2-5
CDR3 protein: CASSLDPGVRTQYF
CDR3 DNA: TGTGCCAGCAGCTTAGATCCGGGGGTGAGGACCCAGTACTTC

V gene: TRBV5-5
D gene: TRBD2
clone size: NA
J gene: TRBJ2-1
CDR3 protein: CASSFGLAGTVGDNEQFF
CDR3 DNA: TGTGCCAGCAGCTTTGGACTAGCGGGGACGGTTGGGGACAATGAGCAGTTCTTC

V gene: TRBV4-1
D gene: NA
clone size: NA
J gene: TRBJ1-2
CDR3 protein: CASSQVPAMLEPF
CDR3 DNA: TGCGCCAGCAGCCAAGTCCCGGCTATGCTAGAACCCTTC

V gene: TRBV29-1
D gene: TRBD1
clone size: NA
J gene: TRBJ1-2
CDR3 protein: CGVMTGGEVGYTF
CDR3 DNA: TGCGGCGTGATGACAGGGGGGGAAGTAGGCTACACCTTC

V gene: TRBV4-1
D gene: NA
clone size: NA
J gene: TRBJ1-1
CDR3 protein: CASSGGGRDEAFF
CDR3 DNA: TGCGCCAGCAGCGGGGGGGGCAGGGATGAAGCTTTCTTT

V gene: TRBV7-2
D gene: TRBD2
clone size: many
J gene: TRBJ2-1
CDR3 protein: CASSWTSGVSNEQFF
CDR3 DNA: TGTGCCAGCAGCTGGACTAGCGGGGTGTCCAATGAGCAGTTCTTC

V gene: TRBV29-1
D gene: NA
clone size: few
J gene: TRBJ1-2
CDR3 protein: CSVVGLVYGYTF
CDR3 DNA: TGCAGCGTTGTGGGACTAGTCTATGGCTACACCTTC

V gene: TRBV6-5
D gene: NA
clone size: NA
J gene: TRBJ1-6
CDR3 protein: CASSYQESAVGSPLHF
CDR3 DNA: TGTGCCAGCAGTTACCAAGAGTCGGCAGTAGGGTCACCCCTCCACTTT

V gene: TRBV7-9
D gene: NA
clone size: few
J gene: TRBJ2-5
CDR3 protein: CASSPLEDPQETQYF
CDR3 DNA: TGTGCCAGCAGCCCGTTAGAGGACCCCCAAGAGACCCAGTACTTC

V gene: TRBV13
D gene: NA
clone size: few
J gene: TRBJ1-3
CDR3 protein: CASSPGLISGNTIYF
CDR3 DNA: TGTGCCAGCAGCCCGGGCCTTATCTCTGGAAACACCATATATTTT

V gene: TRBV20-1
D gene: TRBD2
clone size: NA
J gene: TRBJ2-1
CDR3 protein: CSARGTSGSYNEQFF
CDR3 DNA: TGCAGTGCTAGAGGGACTAGCGGGTCCTACAATGAGCAGTTCTTC

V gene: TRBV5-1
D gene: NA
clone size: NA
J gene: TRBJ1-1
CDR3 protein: CASSPRILNTEAFF
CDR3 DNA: TGCGCCAGCAGCCCGCGGATACTGAACACTGAAGCTTTCTTT

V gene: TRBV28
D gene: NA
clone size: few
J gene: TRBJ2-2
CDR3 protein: CASSLTQRAGELFF
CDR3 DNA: TGTGCCAGCAGTTTGACCCAAAGGGCCGGGGAGCTGTTTTTT

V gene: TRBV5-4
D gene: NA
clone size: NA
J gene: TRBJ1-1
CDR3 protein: CASSFPPDTEAFF
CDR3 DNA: TGTGCCAGCAGCTTCCCCCCCGACACTGAAGCTTTCTTT

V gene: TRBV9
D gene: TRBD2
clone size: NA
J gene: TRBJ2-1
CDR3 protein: CASSSTLAGEYNEQFF
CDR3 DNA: TGTGCCAGCAGCTCAACCCTAGCGGGGGAGTACAATGAGCAGTTCTTC

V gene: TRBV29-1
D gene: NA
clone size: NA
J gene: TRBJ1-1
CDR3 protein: CSVSPDSNTEAFF
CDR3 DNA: TGCAGCGTGTCCCCGGACAGCAACACTGAAGCTTTCTTT

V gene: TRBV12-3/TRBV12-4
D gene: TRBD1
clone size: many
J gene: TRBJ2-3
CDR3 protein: CASSPRTGPDTQYF
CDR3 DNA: TGTGCCAGCAGTCCGAGGACAGGGCCAGATACGCAGTATTTT

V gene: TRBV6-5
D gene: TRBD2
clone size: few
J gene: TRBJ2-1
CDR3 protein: CASSLTSGGSSYNEQFF
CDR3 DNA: TGTGCCAGCAGTCTGACTAGCGGAGGGAGCTCCTACAATGAGCAGTTCTTC

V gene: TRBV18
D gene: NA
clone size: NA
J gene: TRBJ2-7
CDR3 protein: CASSPPGAASYEQYF
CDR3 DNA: TGTGCCAGCTCACCACCGGGGGCAGCTTCCTACGAGCAGTACTTC

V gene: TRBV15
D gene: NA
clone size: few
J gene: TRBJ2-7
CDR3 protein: CATRPDSAYEQYF
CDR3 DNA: TGTGCCACCAGACCCGACAGTGCCTACGAGCAGTACTTC

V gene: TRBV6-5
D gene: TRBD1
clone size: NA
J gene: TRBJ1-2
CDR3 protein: CASSRGTGLYGYTF
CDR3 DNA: TGTGCCAGCAGTCGGGGGACAGGCCTGTATGGCTACACCTTC

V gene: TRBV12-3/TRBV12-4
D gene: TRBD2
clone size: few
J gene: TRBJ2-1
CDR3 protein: CASSPEGGGYNEQFF
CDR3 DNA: TGTGCCAGCAGTCCGGAGGGCGGGGGATACAATGAGCAGTTCTTC

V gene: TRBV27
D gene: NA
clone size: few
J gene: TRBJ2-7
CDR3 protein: CASGQEGYEQYF
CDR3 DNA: TGTGCCAGCGGTCAGGAGGGCTACGAGCAGTACTTC

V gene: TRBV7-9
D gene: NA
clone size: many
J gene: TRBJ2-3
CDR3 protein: CASKGTDTQYF
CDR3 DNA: TGTGCCAGCAAGGGAACGGATACGCAGTATTTT

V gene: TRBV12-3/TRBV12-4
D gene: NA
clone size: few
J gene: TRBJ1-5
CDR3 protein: CASSWEGMQPQHF
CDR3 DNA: TGTGCCAGCAGTTGGGAGGGGATGCAGCCCCAGCATTTT

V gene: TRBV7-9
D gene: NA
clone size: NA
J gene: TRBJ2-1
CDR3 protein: CASSLGPVTYNEQFF
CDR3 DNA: TGTGCCAGCAGCTTAGGGCCAGTCACCTACAATGAGCAGTTCTTC

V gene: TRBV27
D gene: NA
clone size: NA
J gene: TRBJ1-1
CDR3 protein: CASSPVTDGTEAFF
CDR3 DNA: TGTGCCAGCAGTCCCGTGACCGACGGCACTGAAGCTTTCTTT

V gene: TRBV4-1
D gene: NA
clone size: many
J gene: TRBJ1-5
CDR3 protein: CASSQAAGESQPQHF
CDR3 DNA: TGCGCCAGCAGCCAAGCGGCAGGGGAGAGTCAGCCCCAGCATTTT

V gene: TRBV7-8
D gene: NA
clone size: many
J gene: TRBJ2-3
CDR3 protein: CASLEGISPSTDTQYF
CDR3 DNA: TGTGCCAGCCTCGAAGGGATCAGTCCTAGCACAGATACGCAGTATTTT

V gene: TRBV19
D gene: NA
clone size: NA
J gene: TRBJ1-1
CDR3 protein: CASSHRELRNTEAFF
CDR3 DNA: TGTGCCAGTAGTCATCGTGAGTTGAGGAACACTGAAGCTTTCTTT

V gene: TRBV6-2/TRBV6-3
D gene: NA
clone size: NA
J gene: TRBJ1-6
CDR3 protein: CASSSSRSPLHF
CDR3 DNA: TGTGCCAGCAGTTCGTCCCGGTCACCCCTCCACTTT

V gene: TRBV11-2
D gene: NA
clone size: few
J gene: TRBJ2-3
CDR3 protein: CASSLGGSPATDTQYF
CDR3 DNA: TGTGCCAGCAGCTTAGGGGGTAGCCCCGCCACAGATACGCAGTATTTT

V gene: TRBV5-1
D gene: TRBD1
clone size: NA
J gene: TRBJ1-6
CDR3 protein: CASRPGTGGNSPLHF
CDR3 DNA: TGCGCCAGCAGACCGGGTACAGGGGGCAATTCACCCCTCCACTTT

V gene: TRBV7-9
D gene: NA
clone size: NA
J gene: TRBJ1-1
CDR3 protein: CASSWRNTEAFF
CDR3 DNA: TGTGCCAGCAGCTGGAGGAACACTGAAGCTTTCTTT

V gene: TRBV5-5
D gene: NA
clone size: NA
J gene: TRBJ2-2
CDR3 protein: CASSLGGNAGELFF
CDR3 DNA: TGTGCCAGCAGCTTAGGGGGAAACGCCGGGGAGCTGTTTTTT

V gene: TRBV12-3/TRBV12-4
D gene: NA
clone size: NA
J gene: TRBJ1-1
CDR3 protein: CASRRQEAFF
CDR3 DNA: TGTGCCAGCAGACGACAGGAAGCTTTCTTT

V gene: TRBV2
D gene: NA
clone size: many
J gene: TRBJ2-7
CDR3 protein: CASSAEVQAAYEQYF
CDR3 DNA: TGTGCCAGCAGTGCAGAGGTACAGGCGGCCTACGAGCAGTACTTC

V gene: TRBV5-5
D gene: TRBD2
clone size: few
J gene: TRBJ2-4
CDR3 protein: CASSPGTSGGLAKNIQYF
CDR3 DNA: TGTGCCAGCAGCCCGGGGACTAGCGGGGGATTAGCCAAAAACATTCAGTACTTC

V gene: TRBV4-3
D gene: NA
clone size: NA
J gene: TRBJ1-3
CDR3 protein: CASSQDTDRTTSGNTIYF
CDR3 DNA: TGCGCCAGCAGCCAAGATACAGACCGTACCACCTCTGGAAACACCATATATTTT

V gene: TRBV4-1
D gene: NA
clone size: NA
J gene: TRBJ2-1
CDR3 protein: CASSQGGSFSYNEQFF
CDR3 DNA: TGCGCCAGCAGCCAAGGGGGCTCATTCTCCTACAATGAGCAGTTCTTC

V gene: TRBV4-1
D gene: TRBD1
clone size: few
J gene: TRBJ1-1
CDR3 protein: CASSQEPLSGGLLTEAFF
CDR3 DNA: TGCGCCAGCAGCCAAGAGCCCCTTTCAGGGGGCTTACTAACTGAAGCTTTCTTT

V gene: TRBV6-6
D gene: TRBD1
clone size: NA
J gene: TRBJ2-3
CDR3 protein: CASTPTGLDTQYF
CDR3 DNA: TGTGCCAGCACCCCGACAGGGCTCGATACGCAGTATTTT

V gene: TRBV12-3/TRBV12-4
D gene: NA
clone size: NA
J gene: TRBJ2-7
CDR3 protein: CASSLLARYYEQYF
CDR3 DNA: TGTGCCAGCAGTTTGCTCGCGCGGTACTACGAGCAGTACTTC

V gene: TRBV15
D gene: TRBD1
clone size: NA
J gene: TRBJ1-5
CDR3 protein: CATSRSTGVNQPQHF
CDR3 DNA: TGTGCCACCAGCAGGTCAACAGGGGTCAATCAGCCCCAGCATTTT

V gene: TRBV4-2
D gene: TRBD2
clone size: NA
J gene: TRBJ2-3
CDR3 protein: CASSQVSTGGTDTQYF
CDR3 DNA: TGTGCCAGCAGCCAAGTGTCAACGGGAGGAACAGATACGCAGTATTTT

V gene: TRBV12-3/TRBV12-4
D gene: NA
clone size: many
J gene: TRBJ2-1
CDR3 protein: CASSLMEEQFF
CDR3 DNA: TGTGCCAGCAGTTTAATGGAAGAGCAGTTCTTC

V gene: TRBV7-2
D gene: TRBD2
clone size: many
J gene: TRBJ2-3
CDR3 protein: CASSPLGLAAGDVTDTQYF
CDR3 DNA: TGTGCCAGCAGCCCGCTGGGACTAGCGGCGGGGGACGTCACAGATACGCAGTATTTT

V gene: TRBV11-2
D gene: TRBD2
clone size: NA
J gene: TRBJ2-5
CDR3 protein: CASSLSWTSPKTQYF
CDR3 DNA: TGTGCCAGCAGCTTATCCTGGACTAGTCCGAAGACCCAGTACTTC

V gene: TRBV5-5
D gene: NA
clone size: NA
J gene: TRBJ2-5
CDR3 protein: CASRPDRNEAQYF
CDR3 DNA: TGTGCCAGCAGACCGGACCGAAACGAGGCCCAGTACTTC

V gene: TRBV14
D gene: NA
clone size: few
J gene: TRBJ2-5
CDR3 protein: CASSLTEKALGGTQYF
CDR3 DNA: TGTGCCAGCAGCCTAACTGAGAAGGCACTCGGCGGGACCCAGTACTTC

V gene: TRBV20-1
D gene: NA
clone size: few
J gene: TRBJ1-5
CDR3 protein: CSAPFGGLRNQPQHF
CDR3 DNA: TGCAGTGCTCCGTTCGGGGGGTTGCGAAATCAGCCCCAGCATTTT

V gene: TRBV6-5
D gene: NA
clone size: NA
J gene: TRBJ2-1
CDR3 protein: CASSYSGTDEQFF
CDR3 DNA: TGTGCCAGCAGTTACTCCGGTACTGATGAGCAGTTCTTC